The clone carrying this T cell receptor beta chain was found a few times. Antigen: not known. The CDR3 contains 13 residues. V was clipped by 8 bases and J by 5 bases; unmatched bases: 8. Germline CDR1 is SEHNR and CDR2 is FQNEAQ (reference sequence). PCR primers comprised 60 Vbeta and 13 Jbeta primers. Data came from immunoSEQ multiplex PCR; TCRdb stores just in-frame clones and leaves some out. The sample contains about 140,000 clones, approximately 70% of which appear only once. This sample is part of a study of cytomegalovirus exposure and HLA in healthy donors. General study findings and limits: Many donors shared some public TCRs, even though most TCR sequences were rare. TRBV6-2, TRBV6-3 and some other V segments were excluded as indistinguishable.

The TCR was taken from a woman aged 55 to 70 in good health and CMV-seronegative. Sequencing was carried out using PBMCs. The chain couples TRBV7-9 to TRBJ2-5, with 7 bases matching TRBD1. This CDR3 reads CASRGQAGETQYF. The CDR3 coding sequence is TGTGCCAGCCGAGGACAGGCCGGCGAGACCCAGTACTTC.